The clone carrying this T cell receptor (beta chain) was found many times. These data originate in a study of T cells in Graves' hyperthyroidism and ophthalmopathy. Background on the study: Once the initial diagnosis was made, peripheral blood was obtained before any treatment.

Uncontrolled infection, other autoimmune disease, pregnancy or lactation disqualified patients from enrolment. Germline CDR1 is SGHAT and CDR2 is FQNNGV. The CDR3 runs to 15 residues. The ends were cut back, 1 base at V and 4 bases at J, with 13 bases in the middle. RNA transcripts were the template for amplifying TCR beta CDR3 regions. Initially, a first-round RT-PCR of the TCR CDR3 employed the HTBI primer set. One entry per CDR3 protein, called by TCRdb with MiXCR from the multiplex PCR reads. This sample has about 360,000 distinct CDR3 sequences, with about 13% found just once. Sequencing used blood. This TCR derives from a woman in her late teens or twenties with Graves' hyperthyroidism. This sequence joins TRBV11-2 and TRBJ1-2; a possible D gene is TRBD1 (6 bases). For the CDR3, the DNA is TGTGCCAGCAGCTTAGGCGACAGGAACCCCTATGGCTACACCTTC. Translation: CASSLGDRNPYGYTF. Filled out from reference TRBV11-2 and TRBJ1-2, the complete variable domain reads EAGVAQSPRYKIIEKRQSVAFWCNPISGHATLYWYQQILGQGPKLLIQFQNNGVVDDSQLPKDRFSAERLKGVDSTLKIQPAKLEDSAVYLCASSLGDRNPYGYTFGSGTRLTVV.